This paragraph reports one T cell receptor beta chain. Its target is unknown. The data derive from a study of lymphopenia after photon versus proton radiotherapy. Only in-frame clones appear in the TCRdb table, and some are missing; sequencing was by immunoSEQ multiplex PCR. The sample contains approximately 4,000 clones, around 64% of which appear only once. Trimming pared 0 bases from V and 1 base from J, leaving 8 bases between. Germline CDR1 reads SGDLS; CDR2 reads YYNGEE. This CDR3 comprises 15 residues. Study-wide points: In patients who died, overall survival fell as post-nadir TCR diversity dropped more.

The sample here was peripheral blood, taken from a patient treated with proton-based radiotherapy. The chain has TRBV9 and TRBJ2-1, with a weak D call TRBD2 (6 bases). The sequence was collected from a man aged 80 or over with esophageal cancer. CDR3 coding DNA: TGTGCCAGCAGCGTAGCGGGGGTGTCCTACAATGAGCAGTTCTTC. This gives the protein CASSVAGVSYNEQFF.